Each of the 29 T cell receptor beta chains below was sequenced from the same sample in a study of cytomegalovirus exposure and HLA in healthy donors. Vbeta (60) and Jbeta (13) primers were used in the PCR. Data came from immunoSEQ multiplex PCR; TCRdb stores just in-frame clones and leaves some out. With more than 45,000 clones in the sample, the ten largest clones hold more than 9%. The sequenced sample consisted of PBMCs. All receptors derive from a woman aged 25 to 45 in good health and CMV-seropositive.

This chain joins TRBV6-5 and TRBJ2-5; TRBD2 matches 9 bases. V dropped 2 bases and J dropped 4; count of bases not matched to a gene: 2. The CDR3 consists of 14 residues. CDR1 is MNHEY and CDR2 is SVGAGI in the germline V gene. The CDR3 reads CASSYGREGETQYF. DNA for the CDR3: TGTGCCAGCAGTTACGGGCGGGAGGGAGAGACCCAGTACTTC.

The rearrangement joins TRBV6-1 to TRBJ2-1, with 11 bases fitting TRBD2. The CDR3 is 15 residues long. Unmatched junction bases numbered 10, after V lost 8 bases and J lost 7 bases. Germline lookup yields CDR1 MNHNS and CDR2 SASEGT. CDR3 DNA sequence: TGTGCCAGCGCTTCACTAGCGGGAGACAGGAATGAGCAGTTCTTC. Its translation is CASASLAGDRNEQFF.

The chain joins TRBV18 to TRBJ2-7; the D gene is possibly TRBD2 (5 bases). The V gene's germline CDR1 is KGHSH and CDR2 LQKENI. The CDR3 spans 14 residues. The germline V and J ends were trimmed by 6 bases and 5 bases, with 17 bases remaining between them. CDR3 amino acids: CASSPGNSSDEQYF. The CDR3 region has the DNA TGTGCCAGCTCTCCCGGGAATAGCTCTGACGAGCAGTACTTC.

V usage is TRBV9 and J usage is TRBJ1-2; 9 nucleotides line up with TRBD1. The CDR3 runs 14 residues. Germline V gives CDR1 SGDLS, CDR2 YYNGEE. V trimming: 1 base; J trimming: 8 bases; junction bases outside the gene matches: 6. CDR3 region: CASSVSQGAGGYTF. CDR3 nucleotide sequence: TGTGCCAGCAGCGTATCACAGGGGGCGGGCGGCTACACCTTC. Using reference TRBV9 and TRBJ1-2 for the parts outside the CDR3, the full variable domain is DSGVTQTPKHLITATGQRVTLRCSPRSGDLSVYWYQQSLDQGLQFLIQYYNGEERAKGNILERFSAQQFPDLHSELNLSSLELGDSALYFCASSVSQGAGGYTFGSGTRLTVV.

The chain couples TRBV9 to TRBJ2-5; 10 nucleotides align to TRBD2. The V segment lost 3 bases and the J segment 5 bases; nucleotides outside the gene matches: 7. This CDR3 is 15 amino acids long. In germline, CDR1 is SGDLS, CDR2 YYNGEE. CDR3 coding DNA: TGTGCCAGCAGCGCCAAGCGGGGGGGCTCGGAGACCCAGTACTTC. It is translated as CASSAKRGGSETQYF.

CDR3 amino acids: CASSVDLAGSNEQFF. CDR3 coding DNA: TGTGCCAGCAGCGTAGACCTAGCGGGGTCGAATGAGCAGTTCTTC. The chain couples TRBV9 to TRBJ2-1; 9 nucleotides line up with TRBD2. The CDR3 length is 15 residues. Germline V gives CDR1 SGDLS, CDR2 YYNGEE. J gave up 7 bases and V 0 bases, and 5 bases lay outside the gene matches.

This chain links TRBV27 with TRBJ2-2; maybe TRBD1 (6 bases). Germline V lookup: CDR1 MNHEY, CDR2 SMNVEV (reference sequence). The CDR3 runs to 14 residues. V was cut by 5 bases and J by 5 bases, with 12 bases left in between. The CDR3 nucleotides read TGTGCCAGCAGTAAGGACAGCAGAACCGGGGAGCTGTTTTTT. Its translation is CASSKDSRTGELFF.

CDR3 DNA sequence: TGTGCCAGCAGCCGGGAGGGGGGCGATCGAGAGACCCAGTACTTC. Translation: CASSREGGDRETQYF. This chain connects TRBV5-6 to TRBJ2-5, with TRBD2 matching over 8 bases. CDR3 length: 15 amino acids. The junction had 9 bases not matched to a gene; V was cut back by 4 bases and J by 4 bases. Germline V gene lookup returns CDR1 SGHDT and CDR2 YYEEEE.

J is TRBJ2-1 and V is TRBV6-1, with D possibly TRBD2 on 5 matching bases. CDR1 MNHNS and CDR2 SASEGT come from the germline V gene. CDR3 length: 10 amino acids. The V end was cut by 7 bases, the J end by 12 bases, with 10 bases between. CDR3 bases: TGTGCCAGCACTGAGGGAGTGCAGTTCTTC. Its translation is CASTEGVQFF.

The chain recombines TRBV6-5 with TRBJ2-7; 9 bases line up with TRBD1. The CDR3 loop spans 14 amino acids. The V gene's germline CDR1 is MNHEY and CDR2 SVGAGI. V was clipped by 6 bases and J by 3 bases; unmatched bases: 6. The CDR3 DNA follows: TGTGCCAGCAGGAGGCCGGGACAGGGCTACGAGCAGTACTTC. It is translated as CASRRPGQGYEQYF.

The chain employs TRBV5-6 and TRBJ1-2; TRBD1 aligns across 7 bases. Germline V CDR1 and CDR2: SGHDT, YYEEEE. J lost 2 bases, V lost 2 bases, and 6 bases had no gene match. The CDR3 sequence is 15 residues long. CDR3 protein: CASSFTMTGNYGYTF. Here the CDR3 DNA reads TGTGCCAGCAGCTTTACTATGACAGGGAACTATGGCTACACCTTC.

The chain couples TRBV11-3 to TRBJ2-1; TRBD1 agrees at 10 bases. The length of the CDR3 is 15 residues. Germline V gene lookup returns CDR1 SGHNT and CDR2 YENEEA. Losses at the gene ends were 4 bases for V and 8 bases for J; bases not matched to a gene: 8. The CDR3 DNA follows: TGTGCCAGCAGCTCAGGGACAGGGGATCTTCATGAGCAGTTCTTC. Amino acid sequence: CASSSGTGDLHEQFF.

The chain recombines TRBV27 with TRBJ1-2, with D possibly matching TRBD1 (5 bases). The ends were cut back, 4 bases at V and 3 bases at J, with 9 bases in the middle. The CDR3 contains 13 residues. Per germline, CDR1 MNHEY and CDR2 SMNVEV (reference sequence). The CDR3 region is CASSSQGDYGYTF. The DNA for the CDR3 is TGTGCCAGCAGTTCGCAGGGCGACTATGGCTACACCTTC.

The V gene is TRBV6-5, the J gene TRBJ2-2; a possible D gene is TRBD2 (5 bases). This CDR3 has 15 residues. With 0 bases removed from V and 8 bases from J, the gap between germline ends came to 13 bases. CDR1 is MNHEY, CDR2 SVGAGI, per germline. The CDR3 DNA reads TGTGCCAGCAGTTACTCTTTCGCGGGTACTGGGGAGCTGTTTTTT. Translation gives CASSYSFAGTGELFF.

The chain employs TRBV7-9 and TRBJ2-7; no reliable D call. Germline CDR1 is SEHNR and CDR2 is FQNEAQ (reference sequence). The germline V and J ends were trimmed by 5 bases and 4 bases, with 12 bases remaining between them. The CDR3 spans 13 residues. CDR3 sequence: CASSREERYEQYF. The CDR3, as DNA: TGTGCCAGCAGCCGAGAAGAACGTTACGAGCAGTACTTC.

This chain connects TRBV6-6 to TRBJ1-6; a possible D gene is TRBD1 (5 bases). V lost 2 bases and J 7 bases, leaving 9 bases between the germline ends. The CDR3 runs to 14 residues. CDR1 MNHNY and CDR2 SVGAGI come from the germline V gene (reference sequence). CDR3 sequence: CASSYGAENSPLHF. As DNA, the CDR3 is TGTGCCAGCAGTTACGGGGCGGAGAATTCACCCCTCCACTTT.

A note on this clone: One end of the junction varies from germline; a read error may be responsible. The chain joins TRBV6-1 to TRBJ1-1; D not resolved. Germline-derived CDR1 and CDR2 are MNHNS and SASEGT. The CDR3 has 8 residues. The CDR3 sequence is CASSGLLF. CDR3 nucleotide sequence: TGTGCCAGCAGTGGTCTCCTCTTT.

The chain joins TRBV15 to TRBJ1-4; tentative D call: TRBD1 (6 bases). Germline V gives CDR1 LNHNV, CDR2 YYDKDF (reference sequence). The CDR3 runs to 15 residues. The germline V and J ends were trimmed by 0 bases and 8 bases, with 13 bases remaining between them. The CDR3 sequence is CATSRDRRGDEKLFF. For the CDR3, the DNA is TGTGCCACCAGCAGAGATCGCAGGGGAGACGAAAAACTGTTTTTT.

This chain uses TRBV30 with TRBJ1-4; weak D call: TRBD1 (5 bases). Germline CDR1 GTSNPN, CDR2 SVGIG (reference sequence). The ends were cut back, 2 bases at V and 6 bases at J, with 13 bases in the middle. The CDR3 runs to 14 residues. Here the CDR3 DNA reads TGTGCCTGGAGTTTAAGGGGCGTTGATGAAAAACTGTTTTTT. Amino acids: CAWSLRGVDEKLFF.

The rearrangement joins TRBV6-1 to TRBJ1-1; D unresolved. Between the trimmed V and J ends, which lost 6 bases and 0 bases, there was a span of 11 bases. Germline CDR1 MNHNS, CDR2 SASEGT. This CDR3 has 14 residues. The CDR3 protein is CASSLTSMNTEAFF. Written as DNA, the CDR3 is TGTGCCAGCAGCCTTACAAGTATGAACACTGAAGCTTTCTTT.

The rearrangement links TRBV6-1 to TRBJ2-7; 9 nucleotides agree with TRBD1. The CDR3 contains 13 residues. Trimming cost V 6 bases and J 6 bases; bases outside gene matches: 6. Looked up from germline, CDR1 is MNHNS and CDR2 is SASEGT. CDR3 sequence (DNA): TGTGCCAGCAGGGGACAGGGAGGTCGCGAGCAGTACTTC. Translated, it gives CASRGQGGREQYF.

Here the CDR3 reads CASSLPTSGGANTDTQYF. The DNA for the CDR3 is TGTGCCAGCAGCCTCCCAACTAGCGGGGGGGCGAACACAGATACGCAGTATTTT. The chain has TRBV7-2 and TRBJ2-3, with 13 nucleotides matching TRBD2. Germline values: CDR1 SGHTA, CDR2 FQGNSA. Trimming removed 5 bases from V and 2 bases from J; junction bases left unmatched: 10. The CDR3 is made up of 18 amino acids.

The chain links TRBV5-1 to TRBJ2-7, with TRBD1 identical over 9 bases. CDR1 is SGHRS and CDR2 is YFSETQ in the germline V gene. The CDR3 extends over 14 amino acids. The V gene end was trimmed by 2 bases and the J gene end by 3 bases; junction bases not matched to a gene: 3. The CDR3 DNA reads as TGCGCCAGCAGCTTCTCGGACAGGGGCTACGAGCAGTACTTC. It codes for CASSFSDRGYEQYF.

The chain uses TRBV7-9 and TRBJ2-7; 8 bases align to TRBD2. V was pared by 5 bases and J by 2 bases, with 11 bases of the junction left unmatched. From germline, CDR1 is SEHNR and CDR2 FQNEAQ (reference sequence). This CDR3 region has 16 residues. The CDR3 here is CASSLGGTSSAYEQYF. The CDR3 DNA is TGTGCCAGCAGCCTAGGAGGGACTAGTTCGGCCTACGAGCAGTACTTC.

Points on this clone: Within the sample, other DNA sequences also encode this same CDR3. V gene TRBV30 combines with J gene TRBJ2-7; the D is unclear. The CDR3 loop spans 13 amino acids. V lost 0 bases and J 0 bases, leaving 6 bases between the germline ends. Germline assignment: CDR1 GTSNPN and CDR2 SVGIG (reference sequence). CDR3 protein: CAWSVGGSYEQYF. For the CDR3, the DNA is TGTGCCTGGAGTGTAGGCGGCTCCTACGAGCAGTACTTC.

The chain carries TRBV6-5 and TRBJ2-5, with TRBD1 matching over 7 bases. Germline V gene data show CDR1 as MNHEY and CDR2 as SVGAGI. This CDR3 is 14 amino acids long. Trimming at V came to 7 bases and at J to 7 bases, leaving 12 bases not matched to a gene. CDR3 protein: CASKDGTAPGTQYF. CDR3 bases: TGTGCCAGCAAGGACGGGACAGCCCCGGGGACCCAGTACTTC.

V usage is TRBV7-3 and J usage is TRBJ2-1; 7 nucleotides align to TRBD2. The V gene's germline CDR1 is SGHTA and CDR2 FQGTGA. CDR3 length: 14 residues. The V gene end was trimmed by 0 bases and the J gene end by 8 bases; junction bases not matched to a gene: 4. CDR3 in amino acids: CASSLTREVHEQFF. The CDR3 nucleotides are TGTGCCAGCAGCTTAACTCGGGAGGTCCATGAGCAGTTCTTC.

DNA for the CDR3: TGTGCCACACTCCTAGCGGGGAGCACAGATACGCAGTATTTT. Protein sequence: CATLLAGSTDTQYF. The rearrangement links TRBV6-1 to TRBJ2-3; 9 bases match TRBD2. Germline assignment: CDR1 MNHNS and CDR2 SASEGT. J lost 0 bases, V lost 10 bases, and 5 bases had no gene match. The CDR3 runs to 14 residues.

The chain recombines TRBV30 with TRBJ2-7, with 7 positions matching TRBD1. Germline V gene sequence: CDR1 GTSNPN, CDR2 SVGIG (reference sequence). The CDR3 spans 14 residues. Trimming cost V 4 bases and J 2 bases; bases outside gene matches: 8. The DNA for the CDR3 is TGTGCCTGGACTGCGACAGGGTTTCCCTACGAGCAGTACTTC. Its protein product is CAWTATGFPYEQYF. Full variable domain (missing parts from reference TRBV30 and TRBJ2-7): SQTIHQWPATLVQPVGSPLSLECTVEGTSNPNLYWYRQAAGRGLQLLFYSVGIGQISSEVPQNLSASRPQDRQFILSSKKLLLSDSGFYLCAWTATGFPYEQYFGPGTRLTVT.